This passage covers 13 T cell receptor beta chains from one sample sequenced in a study of T cell changes during pregnancy in multiple sclerosis (dated by TCRdb to the late 2010s). The library came from the immunoSEQ multiplex PCR assay. As stored in TCRdb, this immuneACCESS dataset retains in-frame rearrangements with V and J assigned. A fraction of the clones does not appear; measured against another copy, unresolved V genes explain less than half of the discrepancy, and the remainder lacks a known reason. Counted in this sample were 33,000 or so clones; 90% to 95% of them appeared once. The ten largest clonotypes hold approximately 3.6% of the sample. The sequenced sample was CD8+ T cells from peripheral blood mononuclear cells, obtained in the second trimester of pregnancy. The receptors stem from a female donor in good health, enrolled as a control in a pregnancy study.

The rearrangement links TRBV11-1 to TRBJ2-2, with 7 bases aligning to TRBD1. With 8 bases clipped from V and 6 bases from J, the junction kept 9 bases outside the gene matches. CDR3 length equals 14 residues. Looked up from germline, CDR1 is SGHAT and CDR2 is FQDESV (reference sequence). CDR3 protein: CASQKQGTAGELFF. DNA of the CDR3: TGTGCCAGCCAGAAACAGGGGACGGCCGGGGAGCTGTTTTTT. The full variable domain, its missing parts supplied by reference TRBV11-1 and TRBJ2-2, is EAEVAQSPRYKITEKSQAVAFWCDPISGHATLYWYRQILGQGPELLVQFQDESVVDDSQLPKDRFSAERLKGVDSTLKIQPAELGDSAMYLCASQKQGTAGELFFGEGSRLTVL.

The chain's CDR3 is CASSVRPSTEAFF. CDR3 DNA sequence: TGTGCCAGCAGCGTTAGGCCTAGCACTGAAGCTTTCTTT. The chain has TRBV9 and TRBJ1-1; no clear D. The CDR3 is 13 amino acids. V gave up 2 bases and J gave up 4 bases, with 9 bases separating them. The V gene's germline CDR1 is SGDLS and CDR2 YYNGEE.

The V gene is TRBV30, the J gene TRBJ2-5; D is possibly TRBD2 (6 bases). Trimming took 8 bases from V and 2 from J, leaving 18 bases between them. CDR1 is GTSNPN, CDR2 SVGIG, per germline (reference sequence). This CDR3 contains 14 residues. CDR3 residues: CAGAPRGLQETQYF. The CDR3 DNA reads TGTGCCGGAGCCCCCCGGGGGTTGCAAGAGACCCAGTACTTC.

The gene calls are TRBV5-6 and TRBJ2-7; possibly TRBD1 for D (5 bases). The V and J ends lost 0 bases and 3 bases respectively, with 7 bases between them. Germline V gene lookup returns CDR1 SGHDT and CDR2 YYEEEE. This CDR3 is 13 amino acids long. The CDR3: CASSLGQYYEQYF. Written as DNA, the CDR3 is TGTGCCAGCAGCTTGGGACAGTACTACGAGCAGTACTTC.

The chain combines TRBV29-1 with TRBJ2-7, with a weak D call TRBD1 (6 bases). The germline V and J ends were trimmed by 7 bases and 0 bases, with 10 bases remaining between them. The germline gives CDR1 SQVTM, CDR2 ANQGSEA. The CDR3 runs 12 residues. CDR3 in amino acids: CSGRTASYEQYF. Here the CDR3 DNA reads TGCAGCGGAAGGACAGCCTCCTACGAGCAGTACTTC.

This clone occurred once. The chain carries TRBV5-6 and TRBJ1-5; a weak D match, TRBD1 (5 bases). The V gene's germline CDR1 is SGHDT and CDR2 YYEEEE. Trimming left V 1 base short and J 4 bases short, with 9 bases between. There are 14 residues in the CDR3. Written as DNA, the CDR3 is TGTGCCAGCAGCTTGTGGAGGGGTAATCAGCCCCAGCATTTT. Protein product: CASSLWRGNQPQHF.

The rearrangement links TRBV19 to TRBJ2-7, with D possibly matching TRBD1 (5 bases). Germline-derived CDR1 and CDR2 are LNHDA and SQIVND (reference sequence). The CDR3 has 14 residues. Trimming left V 3 bases short and J 2 bases short, with 11 bases between. This chain's CDR3 is CASSITGGTYEQYF. The DNA for the CDR3 is TGTGCCAGTAGTATTACAGGTGGGACCTACGAGCAGTACTTC. The entire variable domain, with the rest obtained from reference TRBV19 and TRBJ2-7, is as follows: DGGITQSPKYLFRKEGQNVTLSCEQNLNHDAMYWYRQDPGQGLRLIYYSQIVNDFQKGDIAEGYSVSREKKESFPLTVTSAQKNPTAFYLCASSITGGTYEQYFGPGTRLTVT.

This clone showed up just once. The CDR3 loop reads CASRSDRADSGANVLTF. The CDR3 bases are TGTGCCAGCAGGTCGGACAGGGCCGACTCTGGGGCCAACGTCCTGACTTTC. This sequence joins TRBV7-9 and TRBJ2-6, with TRBD1 matching over 8 bases. The CDR3 has 17 amino acids. Trimming cost V 6 bases and J 0 bases; bases outside gene matches: 7. Germline V gene lookup returns CDR1 SEHNR and CDR2 FQNEAQ (reference sequence).

The chain is built from TRBV29-1 and TRBJ2-3; D unclear. Trimming cost V 5 bases and J 2 bases, with 11 bases left between them. The CDR3 is made up of 13 amino acids. Per the germline V gene, CDR1 is SQVTM and CDR2 is ANQGSEA. This chain's CDR3 is CSVQPSITDTQYF. As DNA, the CDR3 is TGCAGCGTTCAACCCTCTATCACAGATACGCAGTATTTT.

Details on this clone: This CDR3 is also generated by other DNA sequences in the sample. The chain carries TRBV4-1 and TRBJ1-1; D not resolved. The CDR3 spans 15 residues. V was trimmed by 0 bases and J by 0 bases, leaving 8 bases between them. The V gene's germline CDR1 is MGHRA and CDR2 YSYEKL. The CDR3 DNA reads TGCGCCAGCAGCCAAGAGACTGCGATGAACACTGAAGCTTTCTTT. This gives the protein CASSQETAMNTEAFF.

The rearrangement links TRBV2 to TRBJ1-1, with TRBD1 identical over 8 bases. This CDR3 has 16 residues. Germline-derived CDR1 and CDR2 are SNHLY and FYNNEI. V lost 6 bases to trimming and J lost 1 base; unmatched junction nucleotides: 10. CDR3 sequence: CASSEFGGTGNTEAFF. The DNA for the CDR3 is TGTGCCAGCAGCGAGTTTGGGGGGACAGGGAACACTGAAGCTTTCTTT.

The chain carries TRBV2 and TRBJ1-2; TRBD1 agrees at 7 bases. The CDR3 length is 14 residues. J gave up 4 bases and V 9 bases, and 11 bases lay outside the gene matches. Per germline, CDR1 SNHLY and CDR2 FYNNEI. The CDR3 bases are TGTGCCAGAAATTACAGGGGAGGTGGCTATGGCTACACCTTC. It translates to CARNYRGGGYGYTF.

The count of this clone is one. The J gene is TRBJ2-1, the V gene TRBV29-1, with 8 bases fitting TRBD2. V was clipped by 6 bases and J by 5 bases; unmatched bases: 15. Germline CDR1 SQVTM, CDR2 ANQGSEA. This CDR3 has 16 amino acids. The CDR3 nucleotides are TGCAGCGTCTTACCCACTCGGGGTAGCGGGGACAATGAGCAGTTCTTC. Translation gives CSVLPTRGSGDNEQFF.